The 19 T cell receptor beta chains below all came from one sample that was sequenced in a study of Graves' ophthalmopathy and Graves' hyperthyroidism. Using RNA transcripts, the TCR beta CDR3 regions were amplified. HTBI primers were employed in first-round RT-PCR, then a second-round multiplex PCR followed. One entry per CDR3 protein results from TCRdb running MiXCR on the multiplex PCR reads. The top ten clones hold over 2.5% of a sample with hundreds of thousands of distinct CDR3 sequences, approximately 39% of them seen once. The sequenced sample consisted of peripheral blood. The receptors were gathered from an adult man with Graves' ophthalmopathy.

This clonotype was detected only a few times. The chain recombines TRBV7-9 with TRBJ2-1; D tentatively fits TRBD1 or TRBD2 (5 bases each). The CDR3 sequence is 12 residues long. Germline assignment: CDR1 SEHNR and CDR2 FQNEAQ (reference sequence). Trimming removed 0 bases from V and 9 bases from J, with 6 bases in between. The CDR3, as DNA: TGTGCCAGCAGCTTAGCCGGGACTGAGCAGTTCTTC. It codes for CASSLAGTEQFF.

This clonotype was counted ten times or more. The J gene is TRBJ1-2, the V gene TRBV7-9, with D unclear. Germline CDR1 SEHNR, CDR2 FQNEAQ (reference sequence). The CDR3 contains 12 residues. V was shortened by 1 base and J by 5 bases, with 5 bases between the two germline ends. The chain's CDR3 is CASSLDDYGYTF. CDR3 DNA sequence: TGTGCCAGCAGCTTAGACGATTATGGCTACACCTTC.

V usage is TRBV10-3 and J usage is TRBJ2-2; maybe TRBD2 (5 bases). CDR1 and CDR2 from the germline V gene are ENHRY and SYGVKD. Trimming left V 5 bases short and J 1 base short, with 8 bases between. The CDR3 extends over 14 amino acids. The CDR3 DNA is TGTGCCATCAGTTCGGGAAGGAACACCGGGGAGCTGTTTTTT. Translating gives CAISSGRNTGELFF.

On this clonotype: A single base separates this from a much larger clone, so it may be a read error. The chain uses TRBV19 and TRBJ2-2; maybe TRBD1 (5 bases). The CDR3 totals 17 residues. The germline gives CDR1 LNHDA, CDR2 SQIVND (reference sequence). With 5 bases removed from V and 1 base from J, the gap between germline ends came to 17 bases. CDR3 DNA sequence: TGTGCCAGTAGTGTACCCCGCCCAGGGTGGAACACCGGGGAGCTGTTTTTT. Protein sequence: CASSVPRPGWNTGELFF.

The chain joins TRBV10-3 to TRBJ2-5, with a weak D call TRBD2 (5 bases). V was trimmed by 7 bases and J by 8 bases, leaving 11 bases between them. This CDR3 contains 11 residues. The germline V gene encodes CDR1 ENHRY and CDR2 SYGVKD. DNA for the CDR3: TGTGCCATCAAAGCGGAGGACACCCAGTACTTC. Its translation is CAIKAEDTQYF.

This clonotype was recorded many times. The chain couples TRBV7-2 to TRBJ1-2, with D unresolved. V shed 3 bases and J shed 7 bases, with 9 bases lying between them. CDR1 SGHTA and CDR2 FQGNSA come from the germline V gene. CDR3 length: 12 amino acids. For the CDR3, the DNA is TGTGCCAGCAGCTTGGTGGAGGGTGGCTACACCTTC. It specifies CASSLVEGGYTF.

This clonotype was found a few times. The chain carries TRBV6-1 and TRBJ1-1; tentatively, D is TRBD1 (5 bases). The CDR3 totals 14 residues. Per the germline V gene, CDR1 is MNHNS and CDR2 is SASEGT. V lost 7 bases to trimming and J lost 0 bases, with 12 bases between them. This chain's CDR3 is CASKKEGLNTEAFF. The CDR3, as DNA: TGTGCCAGCAAGAAGGAGGGGTTGAACACTGAAGCTTTCTTT.

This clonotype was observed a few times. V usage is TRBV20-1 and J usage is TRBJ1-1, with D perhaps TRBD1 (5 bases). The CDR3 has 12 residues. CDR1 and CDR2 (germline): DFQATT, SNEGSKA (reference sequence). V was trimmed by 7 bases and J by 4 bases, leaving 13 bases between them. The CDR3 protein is CSGLGVATEAFF. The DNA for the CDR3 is TGCAGTGGTTTAGGGGTGGCCACTGAAGCTTTCTTT.

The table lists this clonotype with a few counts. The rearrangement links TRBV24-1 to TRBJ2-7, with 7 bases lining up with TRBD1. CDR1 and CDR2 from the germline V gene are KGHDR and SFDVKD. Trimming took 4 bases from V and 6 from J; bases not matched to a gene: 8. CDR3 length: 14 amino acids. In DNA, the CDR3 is TGTGCCACCAGTGACTCCGTCAGGGGGAGCGAGCAGTACTTC. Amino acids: CATSDSVRGSEQYF.

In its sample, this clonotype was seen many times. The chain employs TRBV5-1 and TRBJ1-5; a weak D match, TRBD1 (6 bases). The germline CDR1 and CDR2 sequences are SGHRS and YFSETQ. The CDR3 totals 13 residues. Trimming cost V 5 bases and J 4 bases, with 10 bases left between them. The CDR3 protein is CASRPDRNQPQHF. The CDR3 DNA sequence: TGCGCCAGCAGACCCGACAGGAATCAGCCCCAGCATTTT.

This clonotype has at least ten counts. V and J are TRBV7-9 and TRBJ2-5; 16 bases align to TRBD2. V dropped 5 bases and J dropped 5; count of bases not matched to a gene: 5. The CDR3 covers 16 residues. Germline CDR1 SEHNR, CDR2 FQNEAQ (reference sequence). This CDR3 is CASSGTSGRAWETQYF. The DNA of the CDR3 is TGTGCCAGCAGCGGGACTAGCGGGAGGGCGTGGGAGACCCAGTACTTC.

CDR3 region: CASSLVTGGNTEAFF. The CDR3 nucleotides are TGCGCCAGCAGCTTGGTTACAGGGGGGAACACTGAAGCTTTCTTT. V gene TRBV5-1 combines with J gene TRBJ1-1; TRBD1 agrees at 8 bases. This CDR3 spans 15 amino acids. CDR1 SGHRS and CDR2 YFSETQ come from the germline V gene. Germline trimming cut 0 bases from V and 1 base from J; bases unmatched to any gene: 2.

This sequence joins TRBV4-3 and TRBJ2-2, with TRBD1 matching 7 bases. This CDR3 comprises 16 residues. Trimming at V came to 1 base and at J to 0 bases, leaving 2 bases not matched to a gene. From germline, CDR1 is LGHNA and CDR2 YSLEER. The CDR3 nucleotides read TGCGCCAGCAGCCAAGCAGACAGGGCGAACACCGGGGAGCTGTTTTTT. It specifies CASSQADRANTGELFF.

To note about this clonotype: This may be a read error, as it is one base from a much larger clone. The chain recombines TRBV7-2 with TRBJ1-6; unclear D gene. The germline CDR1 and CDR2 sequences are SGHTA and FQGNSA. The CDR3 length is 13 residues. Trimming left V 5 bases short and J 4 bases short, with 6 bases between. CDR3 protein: CASSAGYNSPLHF. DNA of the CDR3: TGTGCCAGCAGCGCCGGTTATAATTCACCCCTCCACTTT. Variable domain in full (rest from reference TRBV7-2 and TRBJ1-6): GAGVSQSPSNKVTEKGKDVELRCDPISGHTALYWYRQSLGQGLEFLIYFQGNSAPDKSGLPSDRFSAERTGGSVSTLTIQRTQQEDSAVYLCASSAGYNSPLHFGNGTRLTVT.

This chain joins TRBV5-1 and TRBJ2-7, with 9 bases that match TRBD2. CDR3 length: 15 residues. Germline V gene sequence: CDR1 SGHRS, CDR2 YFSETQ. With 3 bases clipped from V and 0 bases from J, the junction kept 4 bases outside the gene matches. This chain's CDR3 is CASSWTSVGSYEQYF. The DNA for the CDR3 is TGCGCCAGCAGCTGGACTAGCGTAGGCTCCTACGAGCAGTACTTC.

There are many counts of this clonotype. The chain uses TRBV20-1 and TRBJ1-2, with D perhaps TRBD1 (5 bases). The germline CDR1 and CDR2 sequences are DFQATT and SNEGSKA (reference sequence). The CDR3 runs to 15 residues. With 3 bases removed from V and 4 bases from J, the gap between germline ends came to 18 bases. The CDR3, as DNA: TGCAGTGCTAGTATCGTATCCGCAGGGAGCTATGGCTACACCTTC. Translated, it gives CSASIVSAGSYGYTF.

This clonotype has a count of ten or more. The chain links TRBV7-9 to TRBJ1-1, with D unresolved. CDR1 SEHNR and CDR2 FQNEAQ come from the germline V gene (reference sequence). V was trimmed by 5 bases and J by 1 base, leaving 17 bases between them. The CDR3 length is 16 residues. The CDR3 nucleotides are TGTGCCAGCAGCCAAAGCCGGGGTTTGAGGAACACTGAAGCTTTCTTT. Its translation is CASSQSRGLRNTEAFF.

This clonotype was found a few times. Written as DNA, the CDR3 is TGTGCCAGCAGCTTATTTTCCGAAGAGGTTGTTGGGGCCAACGTCCTGACTTTC. Translating it yields CASSLFSEEVVGANVLTF. V and J are TRBV7-9 and TRBJ2-6; D is unclear. Germline lookup yields CDR1 SEHNR and CDR2 FQNEAQ (reference sequence). This CDR3 is built from 18 residues. The ends were cut back, 2 bases at V and 3 bases at J, with 17 bases in the middle.

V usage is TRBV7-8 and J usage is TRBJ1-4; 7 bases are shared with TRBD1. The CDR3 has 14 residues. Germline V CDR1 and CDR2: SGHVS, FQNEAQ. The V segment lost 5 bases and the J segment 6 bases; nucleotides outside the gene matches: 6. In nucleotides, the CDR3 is TGTGCCAGCAGCCAAGACAGGGAGGATGAAAAACTGTTTTTT. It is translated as CASSQDREDEKLFF.